The next 3 T cell receptor beta chains were all read from a single sample in a study of T cells in localized non-small cell lung cancer. Only in-frame clones appear in the TCRdb table, and some are missing; sequencing was by immunoSEQ multiplex PCR. The table lists 40,000 to 55,000 clones, around 80% of them singletons, with 3.5% to 5.5% in the top ten. Sequenced material: PBMCs, taken before any cancer treatment. The receptors shown here come from a woman between 35 and 75 years old with stage II lung adenocarcinoma.

The chain uses TRBV7-3 and TRBJ2-1, with 8 bases matching TRBD2. V shed 1 base and J 6 bases; nucleotides not matched to a gene: 11. CDR1 SGHTA and CDR2 FQGTGA come from the germline V gene. The CDR3 consists of 17 residues. The CDR3 sequence is CASSLMGPGGGPNEQFF. The CDR3 region has the DNA TGTGCCAGCAGCTTAATGGGGCCCGGCGGGGGGCCCAATGAGCAGTTCTTC. The variable domain in full, completed from reference TRBV7-3 and TRBJ2-1, reads GAGVSQTPSNKVTEKGKYVELRCDPISGHTALYWYRQSLGQGPEFLIYFQGTGAADDSGLPNDRFFAVRPEGSVSTLKIQRTERGDSAVYLCASSLMGPGGGPNEQFFGPGTRLTVL.

This chain joins TRBV11-3 and TRBJ1-1; 9 bases align to TRBD1. This CDR3 has 18 amino acids. The germline CDR1 and CDR2 sequences are SGHNT and YENEEA. With V trimmed by 5 bases and J by 0 bases, 13 bases remained unmatched. CDR3 DNA: TGTGCCAGCAGCCGACCGGGACAGGGAAAGGGGATGAACACTGAAGCTTTCTTT. Translated, it gives CASSRPGQGKGMNTEAFF.

The chain has TRBV11-2 and TRBJ1-4, with TRBD1 identical over 7 bases. Germline loops: CDR1 SGHAT, CDR2 FQNNGV. J gave up 8 bases and V 5 bases, and 17 bases lay outside the gene matches. The CDR3 has 17 amino acids. The CDR3 loop reads CASSPRIRTGVEEKLFF. In nucleotides, the CDR3 is TGTGCCAGCAGCCCACGGATCCGGACAGGCGTTGAGGAAAAACTGTTTTTT.